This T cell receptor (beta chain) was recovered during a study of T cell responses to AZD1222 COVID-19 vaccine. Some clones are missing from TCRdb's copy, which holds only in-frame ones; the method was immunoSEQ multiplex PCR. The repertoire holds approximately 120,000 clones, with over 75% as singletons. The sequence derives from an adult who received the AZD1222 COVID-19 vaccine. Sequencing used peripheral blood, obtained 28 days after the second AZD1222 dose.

The CDR3 reads CASSYTGGGYGYTF. The CDR3 region has the DNA TGTGCCAGCAGCTACACAGGAGGGGGGTATGGCTACACCTTC. This rearrangement joins TRBV11-1 to TRBJ1-2, with TRBD1 as a possible D gene (6 bases). V lost 4 bases, J lost 5 bases, and 14 bases lay in between. CDR1 and CDR2 from the germline V gene are SGHAT and FQDESV (reference sequence). This CDR3 is 14 amino acids long.